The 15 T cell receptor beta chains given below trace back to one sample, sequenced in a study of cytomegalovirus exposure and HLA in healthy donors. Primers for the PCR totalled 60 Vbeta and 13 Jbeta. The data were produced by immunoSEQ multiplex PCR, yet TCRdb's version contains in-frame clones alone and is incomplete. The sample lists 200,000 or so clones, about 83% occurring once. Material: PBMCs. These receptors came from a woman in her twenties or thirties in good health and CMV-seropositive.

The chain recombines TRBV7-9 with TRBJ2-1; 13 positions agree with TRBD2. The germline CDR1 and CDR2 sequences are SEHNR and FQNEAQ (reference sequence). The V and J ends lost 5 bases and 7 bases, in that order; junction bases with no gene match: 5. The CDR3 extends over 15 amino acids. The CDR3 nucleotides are TGTGCCAGCAGCAGCGGGACTAGCGGGGTTAATGAGCAGTTCTTC. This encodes CASSSGTSGVNEQFF.

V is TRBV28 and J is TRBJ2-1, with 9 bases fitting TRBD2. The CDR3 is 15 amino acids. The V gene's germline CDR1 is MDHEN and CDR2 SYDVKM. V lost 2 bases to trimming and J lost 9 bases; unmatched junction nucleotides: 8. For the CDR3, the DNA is TGTGCCAGCAGTTTAAATCCTAGCGGGATACGTGAGCAGTTCTTC. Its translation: CASSLNPSGIREQFF.

CDR3 DNA sequence: TGTGCCACCAGCAGAGATCTCGTTACGCAGTATTTT. This encodes CATSRDLVTQYF. The chain couples TRBV15 to TRBJ2-3; D call uncertain. CDR3 length: 12 amino acids. Germline CDR1 LNHNV, CDR2 YYDKDF (reference sequence). With 0 bases removed from V and 8 bases from J, the gap between germline ends came to 6 bases.

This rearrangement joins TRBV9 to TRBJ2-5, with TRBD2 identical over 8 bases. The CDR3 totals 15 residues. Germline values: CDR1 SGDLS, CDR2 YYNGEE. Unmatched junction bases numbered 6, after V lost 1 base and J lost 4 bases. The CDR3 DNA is TGTGCCAGCAGCGTATCGGGGGGGGCGGGAGAGACCCAGTACTTC. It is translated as CASSVSGGAGETQYF.

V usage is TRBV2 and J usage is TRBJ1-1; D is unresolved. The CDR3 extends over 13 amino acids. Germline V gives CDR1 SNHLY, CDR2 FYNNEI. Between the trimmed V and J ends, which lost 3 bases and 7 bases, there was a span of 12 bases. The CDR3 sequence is CASSDGSPLEAFF. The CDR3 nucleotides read TGTGCCAGCAGTGACGGTAGCCCCCTTGAAGCTTTCTTT.

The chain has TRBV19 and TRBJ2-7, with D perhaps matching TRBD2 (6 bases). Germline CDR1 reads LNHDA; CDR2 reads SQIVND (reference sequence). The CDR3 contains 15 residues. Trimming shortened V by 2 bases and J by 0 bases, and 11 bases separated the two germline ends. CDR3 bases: TGTGCCAGTAGTATATCGGGGGTTAGCTCCTACGAGCAGTACTTC. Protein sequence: CASSISGVSSYEQYF.

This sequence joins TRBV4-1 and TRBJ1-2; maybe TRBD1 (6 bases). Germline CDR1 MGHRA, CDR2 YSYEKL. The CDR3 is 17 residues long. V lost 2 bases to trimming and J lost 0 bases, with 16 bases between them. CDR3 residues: CASSQMSSGASNYGYTF. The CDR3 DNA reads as TGCGCCAGCAGCCAAATGAGTTCAGGGGCTTCTAACTATGGCTACACCTTC.

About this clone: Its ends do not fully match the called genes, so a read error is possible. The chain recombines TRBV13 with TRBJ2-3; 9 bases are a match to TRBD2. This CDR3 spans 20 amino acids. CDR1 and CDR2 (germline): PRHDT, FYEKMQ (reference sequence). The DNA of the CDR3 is TGTGCCAGCAGCCTAGGACTAGCGAGTTGGAGTGGGATCGAGAAAGATACGCAGTATTTT. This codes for CASSLGLASWSGIEKDTQYF.

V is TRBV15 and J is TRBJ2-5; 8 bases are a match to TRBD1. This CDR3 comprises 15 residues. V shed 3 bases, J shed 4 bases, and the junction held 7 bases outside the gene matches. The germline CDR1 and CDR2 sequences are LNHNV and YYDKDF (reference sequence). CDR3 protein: CATSRYRTGRETQYF. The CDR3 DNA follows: TGTGCCACCAGCAGGTACCGGACAGGGAGAGAGACCCAGTACTTC.

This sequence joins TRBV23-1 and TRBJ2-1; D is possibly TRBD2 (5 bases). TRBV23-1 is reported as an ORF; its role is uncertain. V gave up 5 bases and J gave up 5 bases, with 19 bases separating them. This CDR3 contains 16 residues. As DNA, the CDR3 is TGCGCCAGCAGTTTGGATTTTACTAGGAGCCACAATGAGCAGTTCTTC. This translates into CASSLDFTRSHNEQFF.

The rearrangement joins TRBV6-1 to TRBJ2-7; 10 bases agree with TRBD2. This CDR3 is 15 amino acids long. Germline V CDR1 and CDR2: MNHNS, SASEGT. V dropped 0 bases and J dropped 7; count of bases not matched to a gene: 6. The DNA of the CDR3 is TGTGCCAGCAGTGAAGCGCCTAGCGGGAGACGGGAGCAGTACTTC. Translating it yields CASSEAPSGRREQYF.

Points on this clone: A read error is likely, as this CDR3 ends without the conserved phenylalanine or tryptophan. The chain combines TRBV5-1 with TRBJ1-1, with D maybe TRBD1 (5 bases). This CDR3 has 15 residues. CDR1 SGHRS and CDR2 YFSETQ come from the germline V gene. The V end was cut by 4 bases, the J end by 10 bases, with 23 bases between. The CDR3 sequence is CASSPISASGVVAFS. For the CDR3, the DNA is TGCGCCAGCAGCCCCATTAGCGCGTCGGGGGTCGTAGCTTTCTCT.

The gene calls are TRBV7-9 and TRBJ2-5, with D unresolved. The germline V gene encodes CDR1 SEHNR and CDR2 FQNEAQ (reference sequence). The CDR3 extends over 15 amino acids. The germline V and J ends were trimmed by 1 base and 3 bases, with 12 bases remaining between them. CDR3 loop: CASSLVPPSKETQYF. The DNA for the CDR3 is TGTGCCAGCAGCTTAGTCCCCCCTAGTAAAGAGACCCAGTACTTC.

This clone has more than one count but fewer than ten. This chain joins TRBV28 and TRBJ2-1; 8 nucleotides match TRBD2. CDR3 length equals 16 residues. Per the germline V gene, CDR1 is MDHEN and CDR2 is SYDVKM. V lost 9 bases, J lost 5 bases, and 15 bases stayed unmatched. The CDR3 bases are TGTGCCAGTCTTTTGGGAGGCGGGAGGATCAACAATGAGCAGTTCTTC. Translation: CASLLGGGRINNEQFF.

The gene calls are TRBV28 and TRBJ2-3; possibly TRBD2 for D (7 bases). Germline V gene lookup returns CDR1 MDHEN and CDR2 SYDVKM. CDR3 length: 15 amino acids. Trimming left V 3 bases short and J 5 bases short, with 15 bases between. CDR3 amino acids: CASSLGAGVEDTQYF. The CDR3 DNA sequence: TGTGCCAGCAGTTTGGGGGCGGGAGTGGAAGATACGCAGTATTTT.